This TCR beta chain was recovered during a study of blood T cells in healthy people across ages. Primed by a sample-barcoded 5' primer and a J-beta primer mix, a second PCR proceeded for roughly 7 to 12 cycles. A template-switch adaptor containing 12 random nucleotides labeled each cDNA molecule. MiXCR, applied by TCRdb to the 5' RACE reads, yields one record per CDR3 protein. The sample has about 290,000 distinct CDR3 sequences; 25% to 30% are singletons. It was roughly 10 milliliters of peripheral blood that were drawn from each donor. The CDR3 length is 16 residues. CDR1 is PRHDT, CDR2 FYEKMQ, per germline (reference sequence). Deletions cut 1 base from V and 0 bases from J, with 13 bases between.

Sequencing was performed on blood. The TCR originated in a woman aged 65 to 85 in good health. The rearrangement uses TRBV13 and TRBJ2-7; D possibly corresponds to TRBD2 (6 bases). The CDR3 spells CASSLAGRGLSYEQYF. The CDR3 nucleotides are TGTGCCAGCAGCTTAGCAGGGCGGGGACTCTCCTACGAGCAGTACTTC.